This TCR beta chain appears in the sequencing data of a study of T cells in Graves' hyperthyroidism and ophthalmopathy. This clonotype was observed many times. Using RNA transcripts as the source, TCR beta CDR3 regions were amplified. The primer set for the first-round RT-PCR of the TCR CDR3 was HTBI. TCRdb itself ran the multiplex PCR reads through MiXCR, one entry per CDR3 protein. The sample consists of fewer than 550,000 distinct CDR3 sequences, less than 25% of them appearing once. V dropped 1 base and J dropped 5 bases, with 8 bases sitting between them. The CDR3 contains 12 residues. CDR1 DFQATT and CDR2 SNEGSKA come from the germline V gene (reference sequence).

Sequenced sample: blood. This sequence originates from a woman aged 30 to 39 with Graves' ophthalmopathy. J is TRBJ2-5 and V is TRBV20-1, with D perhaps being TRBD1 or TRBD2 (5 bases each). The DNA for the CDR3 is TGCAGTGCTAGAGTCCGGGACGAGACCCAGTACTTC. It is translated as CSARVRDETQYF.